This T cell receptor (beta chain) derives from a study of blood T cell repertoires in COVID-19. Across the whole study: Both acute and convalescent COVID-19 samples were obtained from the United States, Italy and Spain.

The CDR3 has 13 residues. Germline lookup yields CDR1 SQVTM and CDR2 ANQGSEA. V gave up 5 bases and J gave up 4 bases, with 14 bases separating them. Authors' methods: Reference gene primers were amplified, and this amplification served to estimate nucleated cell counts. Generated by immunoSEQ multiplex PCR, the TCRdb table keeps only in-frame clones and is missing some. D and trimming come from the DNA, and the V and J calls and clone size come from that table. The sample lists hundreds of thousands of clones; around 80% were seen once. The chain recombines TRBV29-1 with TRBJ1-1; TRBD1 is a possible D gene (6 bases). The sequence was obtained from a woman aged 50 to 60 with acute or convalescent COVID-19. Sequencing was performed on peripheral blood. In DNA, the CDR3 is TGCAGCGTTTCCAGGGGAGTAGGCACTGAAGCTTTCTTT. Translating it yields CSVSRGVGTEAFF. The full variable domain, in which reference TRBV29-1 and TRBJ1-1 provide the parts outside the CDR3, is SAVISQKPSRDICQRGTSLTIQCQVDSQVTMMFWYRQQPGQSLTLIATANQGSEATYESGFVIDKFPISRPNLTFSTLTVSNMSPEDSSIYLCSVSRGVGTEAFFGQGTRLTVV.